The clone carrying this T cell receptor beta chain has only one observation. Antigen unknown. The source of the sample is a study of cytomegalovirus exposure and HLA in healthy donors. TCRdb's table, derived via immunoSEQ multiplex PCR, lists solely in-frame clones and lacks some. The sample lists some 120,000 clones, more than 75% occurring once. The donors were in the roughly 110-subject validation cohort; that cohort was separate from the approximately 700-subject first cohort. General study results and limits: Confirmation was obtained in vitro that a few CMV-associated chains are specific for CMV antigens.

V lost 10 bases and J lost 5, with 11 bases in between. Germline V gene sequence: CDR1 MNHEY, CDR2 SMNVEV (reference sequence). The CDR3 contains 11 residues. This sequence joins TRBV27 and TRBJ2-5; D is uncertain. What was sequenced was PBMCs. The receptor's source is a woman aged 25 to 39 in good health and CMV-seronegative. CDR3 in amino acids: CATSTGETQYF. As DNA, the CDR3 is TGTGCCACCTCGACTGGGGAGACCCAGTACTTC.